This T cell receptor beta chain stems from a study of Ad26.COV2.S vaccination and SARS-CoV-2 variants. The wider study: Enrollment placed the donor in the COV1001 Ad26.COV2.S trial arm.

Germline lookup yields CDR1 MDHEN and CDR2 SYDVKM. V was clipped by 5 bases and J by 8 bases; unmatched bases: 8. CDR3 length: 13 amino acids. The treatment is: approximately 18 received Ad26.COV2.S at low or high dose, single or two shots; 5 received placebo; per-sample allocation not given. Material that was analyzed had been drawn on day 63 after the first vaccine or placebo injection. It was an adult aged 18-55 years in Boston who was the donor. The shot given was an Ad26 vector that makes Wuhan-strain SARS-CoV-2 spike. The protocol was immunoSEQ multiplex PCR, while the TCRdb copy is restricted to in-frame clones and leaves out a portion. The sample holds 380,000 or so clones, 86% seen once.

The chain is built from TRBV28 and TRBJ1-2; 7 positions match TRBD1. The receptor's source is a person aged 18-60 years who received the Ad26.COV2.S COVID-19 vaccine or a placebo. The starting material was peripheral blood, obtained in a trial of Ad26.COV2.S vaccine versus placebo. The DNA of the CDR3 is TGTGCCAGCAGTACCGGGACAGCCGGGGGCTACACCTTC. It codes for CASSTGTAGGYTF.